These 32 T cell receptor beta chains came from one sample sequenced in a study of cytomegalovirus exposure and HLA in healthy donors. 13 Jbeta primers and 60 Vbeta primers were used for the PCR. Only in-frame clones appear in the TCRdb table, and some are missing; sequencing was by immunoSEQ multiplex PCR. The data contain about 120,000 clones, roughly 83% of them singletons. Sequencing was done on a sample of PBMCs. These receptors all come from a young man in good health and CMV-seropositive.

A few counts support this clone. The V gene is TRBV6-4, the J gene TRBJ1-2, with 12 nucleotides matching TRBD1. CDR3 length: 14 residues. The V segment lost 7 bases and the J segment 5 bases; nucleotides outside the gene matches: 5. Germline assignment: CDR1 MRHNA and CDR2 SNTAGT. The DNA for the CDR3 is TGTGCCAGCAACCCGGGACAGGGGGCGTATGGCTACACCTTC. Encoded protein: CASNPGQGAYGYTF.

This clone was picked up a small number of times. The chain joins TRBV6-5 to TRBJ1-1; no clear D. Germline CDR1 is MNHEY and CDR2 is SVGAGI. The CDR3 spans 14 residues. Trimming took 0 bases from V and 5 from J, leaving 10 bases between them. CDR3: CASSYSPGRTEAFF. DNA for the CDR3: TGTGCCAGCAGTTACTCCCCGGGGAGAACTGAAGCTTTCTTT.

J is TRBJ2-2 and V is TRBV4-3, with D possibly being TRBD1 (5 bases). Germline values: CDR1 LGHNA, CDR2 YSLEER. The length of the CDR3 is 17 residues. Between the trimmed V and J ends, which lost 1 base and 0 bases, there was a span of 12 bases. CDR3 sequence: CASSQGTHSSNTGELFF. The CDR3 nucleotides read TGCGCCAGCAGCCAAGGGACACACTCATCGAACACCGGGGAGCTGTTTTTT.

This sequence joins TRBV7-3 and TRBJ1-1, with unresolved D. CDR3 length equals 13 residues. V lost 2 bases to trimming and J lost 1 base, with 5 bases between them. Germline loops: CDR1 SGHTA, CDR2 FQGTGA. For the CDR3, the DNA is TGTGCCAGCAGCTTAGGCAGGAACACTGAAGCTTTCTTT. Amino acids: CASSLGRNTEAFF.

The V call is TRBV7-2, the J call TRBJ2-1, with a tentative D call TRBD2 (6 bases). This CDR3 is built from 16 residues. V was clipped by 1 base and J by 9 bases, with 19 bases between them. Germline assignment: CDR1 SGHTA and CDR2 FQGNSA. CDR3 in DNA: TGTGCCAGCAGCTTAGGGGGTGGAGGGGCTGCAATTGAGCAGTTCTTC. It specifies CASSLGGGGAAIEQFF.

This clone was counted a few times. CDR3 sequence reads: CASSDPYEQYF. In DNA, the CDR3 is TGTGCCAGCAGTGACCCGTACGAGCAGTACTTC. V gene TRBV2 combines with J gene TRBJ2-7; D uncertain. The CDR3 is 11 amino acids. V lost 3 bases and J lost 4, with 4 bases in between. Germline CDR1 SNHLY, CDR2 FYNNEI.

The J gene is TRBJ2-7, the V gene TRBV28, with TRBD2 matching over 7 bases. The CDR3 length is 14 residues. Germline values: CDR1 MDHEN, CDR2 SYDVKM. V was pared by 0 bases and J by 2 bases, with 1 base of the junction left unmatched. CDR3 in amino acids: CASSLWGGAYEQYF. The DNA of the CDR3 is TGTGCCAGCAGTTTATGGGGGGGGGCCTACGAGCAGTACTTC. The full variable domain, its missing parts supplied by reference TRBV28 and TRBJ2-7, is DVKVTQSSRYLVKRTGEKVFLECVQDMDHENMFWYRQDPGLGLRLIYFSYDVKMKEKGDIPEGYSVSREKKERFSLILESASTNQTSMYLCASSLWGGAYEQYFGPGTRLTVT.

To note about this clone: One end of the junction varies from germline; a read error may be responsible. The V call is TRBV7-3, the J call TRBJ2-7; perhaps TRBD2 as D (6 bases). In germline, CDR1 is SGHTA, CDR2 FQGTGA. The CDR3 spans 13 residues. The CDR3 bases are TGTGCCAGCGCGTCCGGGAGCTCCTCCGAGCAGTACTTC. Translation: CASASGSSSEQYF.

V gene TRBV5-6 combines with J gene TRBJ1-4; 8 positions match TRBD1. Looked up from germline, CDR1 is SGHDT and CDR2 is YYEEEE. The CDR3 extends over 16 amino acids. Trimming cost V 4 bases and J 5 bases; bases outside gene matches: 10. The CDR3 DNA reads TGTGCCAGCAGCCGACCTAGGGACAGGAAGAATGAAAAACTGTTTTTT. The encoded protein is CASSRPRDRKNEKLFF.

The chain links TRBV15 to TRBJ2-6; 7 nucleotides align to TRBD1. CDR1 is LNHNV and CDR2 is YYDKDF in the germline V gene (reference sequence). The trim removed 7 bases at V and 1 base at J, leaving 4 bases unmatched. CDR3 length: 15 residues. CDR3 in DNA: TGTGCCACCACCCAGGGGGAGTCTGGGGCCAACGTCCTGACTTTC. Translating gives CATTQGESGANVLTF.

J is TRBJ2-3 and V is TRBV5-1, with TRBD2 matching over 8 bases. The CDR3 spans 18 residues. J lost 8 bases, V lost 0 bases, and 17 bases had no gene match. Looked up from germline, CDR1 is SGHRS and CDR2 is YFSETQ. The CDR3 bases are TGCGCCAGCAGCTTGGTGTTGAGGCGGGCGGGGGGCCCAGCTACGCAGTATTTT. Its protein is CASSLVLRRAGGPATQYF.

This rearrangement joins TRBV19 to TRBJ1-1; D not certain. The germline V and J ends were trimmed by 1 base and 2 bases, with 5 bases remaining between them. The CDR3 runs to 13 residues. CDR1 LNHDA and CDR2 SQIVND come from the germline V gene (reference sequence). CDR3 nucleotide sequence: TGTGCCAGTAGTATAGGAGTAAACACTGAAGCTTTCTTT. Protein: CASSIGVNTEAFF.

The chain is built from TRBV29-1 and TRBJ2-7, with D possibly TRBD1 on 6 matching bases. The germline V and J ends were trimmed by 6 bases and 1 base, with 19 bases remaining between them. The germline CDR1 and CDR2 sequences are SQVTM and ANQGSEA. The CDR3 is made up of 15 amino acids. CDR3 protein: CSVDSGQGPSYEQYF. The CDR3 coding sequence is TGCAGCGTCGACTCGGGACAAGGACCTTCCTACGAGCAGTACTTC.

The genes are TRBV7-9 and TRBJ1-4; 8 bases are a match to TRBD1. The J segment lost 4 bases and the V segment lost 3 bases, leaving 7 bases of the junction unmatched. This CDR3 is 16 amino acids long. Germline V gives CDR1 SEHNR, CDR2 FQNEAQ (reference sequence). The chain's CDR3 is CASSFYGTGLNEKLFF. CDR3 sequence (DNA): TGTGCCAGCAGCTTCTACGGGACAGGCCTTAATGAAAAACTGTTTTTT.

The J gene is TRBJ2-1, the V gene TRBV13; D may be TRBD2 (7 bases). The CDR3 spans 17 residues. The V gene's germline CDR1 is PRHDT and CDR2 FYEKMQ (reference sequence). V was shortened by 1 base and J by 3 bases, with 16 bases between the two germline ends. As DNA, the CDR3 is TGTGCCAGCAGCTTAGCTACGGGGGGCCTTGTCTACAATGAGCAGTTCTTC. This translates into CASSLATGGLVYNEQFF.

This clone showed up just a few times. Distinct nucleotide sequences in the sample also encode this CDR3. V is TRBV6-4 and J is TRBJ1-5; possibly TRBD1 for D (6 bases). V was shortened by 3 bases and J by 1 base, with 10 bases between the two germline ends. There are 15 residues in the CDR3. Germline CDR1 reads MRHNA; CDR2 reads SNTAGT. The CDR3 is CASSETGDSNQPQHF. DNA of the CDR3: TGTGCCAGCAGTGAGACAGGAGACAGCAATCAGCCCCAGCATTTT.

V is TRBV6-6 and J is TRBJ1-1; D perhaps matches TRBD1 (5 bases). Germline CDR1 MNHNY, CDR2 SVGAGI (reference sequence). The CDR3 extends over 13 amino acids. Trimming pared 2 bases from V and 8 bases from J, leaving 12 bases between. Here the CDR3 DNA reads TGTGCCAGCAGTTACGGCATGGGGGGGGAAGCTTTCTTT. Protein product: CASSYGMGGEAFF.

V is TRBV4-2 and J is TRBJ2-5; D is undetermined. V was cut by 1 base and J by 5 bases, with 14 bases left in between. The length of the CDR3 is 15 residues. Per the germline V gene, CDR1 is LGHNA and CDR2 is YNFKEQ. This chain's CDR3 is CASSQARSPGETQYF. In DNA, the CDR3 is TGTGCCAGCAGCCAAGCTAGATCTCCCGGGGAGACCCAGTACTTC.

The chain recombines TRBV6-6 with TRBJ1-1; 7 nucleotides agree with TRBD1. Germline V CDR1 and CDR2: MNHNY, SVGAGI (reference sequence). V was pared by 6 bases and J by 10 bases, with 14 bases of the junction left unmatched. The CDR3 runs 14 residues. The CDR3 DNA sequence: TGTGCCAGCAGACCCGGGAGGGACAGATCGAGAGCTTTCTTT. It yields the protein CASRPGRDRSRAFF.

The chain's CDR3 is CATSTFNREDNYGYTF. CDR3 in DNA: TGTGCCACCAGCACCTTTAACAGGGAAGATAACTATGGCTACACCTTC. The rearrangement links TRBV15 to TRBJ1-2; maybe TRBD1 (6 bases). The CDR3 covers 16 residues. Trimming took 4 bases from V and 1 from J, leaving 16 bases between them. Germline CDR1 and CDR2: LNHNV and YYDKDF (reference sequence).

The chain carries TRBV28 and TRBJ1-3; the D gene is possibly TRBD1 (6 bases). Per the germline V gene, CDR1 is MDHEN and CDR2 is SYDVKM. The CDR3 loop spans 17 amino acids. V gave up 6 bases and J gave up 0 bases, with 18 bases separating them. The CDR3 protein is CASSEWGGLSSGNTIYF. The CDR3 DNA follows: TGTGCCAGCAGCGAGTGGGGGGGCCTAAGCTCTGGAAACACCATATATTTT. Using reference TRBV28 and TRBJ1-3 for the parts outside the CDR3, the full variable domain is DVKVTQSSRYLVKRTGEKVFLECVQDMDHENMFWYRQDPGLGLRLIYFSYDVKMKEKGDIPEGYSVSREKKERFSLILESASTNQTSMYLCASSEWGGLSSGNTIYFGEGSWLTVV.

The J gene is TRBJ2-5, the V gene TRBV7-2; 9 nucleotides agree with TRBD2. There are 15 residues in the CDR3. Germline CDR1 and CDR2: SGHTA and FQGNSA. V dropped 11 bases and J dropped 5; count of bases not matched to a gene: 15. The CDR3: CASVFKRGDWETQYF. CDR3 in DNA: TGTGCCTCCGTATTCAAGCGGGGGGATTGGGAGACCCAGTACTTC.

The V call is TRBV19, the J call TRBJ2-5, with a tentative D call TRBD2 (5 bases). The ends were cut back, 2 bases at V and 5 bases at J, with 15 bases in the middle. Per the germline V gene, CDR1 is LNHDA and CDR2 is SQIVND (reference sequence). CDR3 length: 15 residues. CDR3 nucleotide sequence: TGTGCCAGTAGTATACTAGCCCGAAGGGCGGAGACCCAGTACTTC. The encoded protein is CASSILARRAETQYF.

CDR3: CASSFAADAGTEAFF. Written as DNA, the CDR3 is TGCGCCAGCAGCTTCGCCGCGGACGCGGGGACTGAAGCTTTCTTT. The gene calls are TRBV5-1 and TRBJ1-1; the D is unclear. V dropped 2 bases and J dropped 5 bases, with 16 bases sitting between them. Looked up from germline, CDR1 is SGHRS and CDR2 is YFSETQ. The CDR3 covers 15 residues.

The chain has TRBV7-2 and TRBJ2-5; the match to TRBD2 covers 8 bases. The end of the DNA aligns better with TRBJ2-7, so the J call may be wrong. The CDR3 consists of 14 residues. From germline, CDR1 is SGHTA and CDR2 FQGNSA. CDR3 nucleotide sequence: TGTGCCAGCAGGGGGCTAGCGGGTTCCTACGAGCAGTACTTC. Residues: CASRGLAGSYEQYF.

The table lists this clone with a few counts. The chain is built from TRBV4-1 and TRBJ2-7; TRBD1 aligns across 9 bases. Germline-derived CDR1 and CDR2 are MGHRA and YSYEKL. The V and J ends lost 1 base and 3 bases, in that order; junction bases with no gene match: 7. The CDR3 covers 16 residues. CDR3 amino acids: CASSQVPGQGFYEQYF. In DNA form, the CDR3 reads TGCGCCAGCAGCCAAGTCCCCGGACAGGGGTTCTACGAGCAGTACTTC.

V gene TRBV28 combines with J gene TRBJ2-2, with 7 bases that match TRBD1. The junction had 11 bases not matched to a gene; V was cut back by 8 bases and J by 2 bases. Germline loops: CDR1 MDHEN, CDR2 SYDVKM. The CDR3 runs to 16 residues. In nucleotides, the CDR3 is TGTGCCAGCCGCCCCGCGGACAGGACCAACACCGGGGAGCTGTTTTTT. This codes for CASRPADRTNTGELFF.

The sample holds a few counts of this clone. The rearrangement links TRBV4-3 to TRBJ2-2; 12 bases agree with TRBD2. CDR1 is LGHNA and CDR2 is YSLEER in the germline V gene. CDR3 length: 20 residues. Trimming took 1 base from V and 3 from J; bases not matched to a gene: 12. CDR3: CASSQGGLGLAGTHTGELFF. The CDR3 DNA reads TGCGCCAGCAGCCAAGGGGGGTTAGGACTAGCGGGGACTCACACCGGGGAGCTGTTTTTT.

This clone was seen a single time. The chain couples TRBV6-1 to TRBJ2-3, with 13 bases lining up with TRBD2. The J segment lost 4 bases and the V segment lost 7 bases, leaving 5 bases of the junction unmatched. Looked up from germline, CDR1 is MNHNS and CDR2 is SASEGT. This CDR3 comprises 15 residues. The CDR3 protein is CASTRTSGGPDTQYF. Here the CDR3 DNA reads TGTGCCAGCACACGGACTAGCGGGGGACCAGATACGCAGTATTTT.

The chain carries TRBV5-8 and TRBJ2-7, with TRBD1 matching over 9 bases. The CDR3 sequence is 13 residues long. With 6 bases clipped from V and 4 bases from J, the junction kept 5 bases outside the gene matches. Germline loops: CDR1 SGHTS, CDR2 YDEGEE. CDR3 protein: CASNPGQGYEQYF. As DNA, the CDR3 is TGTGCCAGCAATCCGGGACAGGGATACGAGCAGTACTTC.

As regards this clone: A junction boundary mismatches the germline segment, possibly from a read error. This rearrangement joins TRBV2 to TRBJ1-1, with 7 nucleotides matching TRBD1. From germline, CDR1 is SNHLY and CDR2 FYNNEI. The CDR3 runs 12 residues. The chain's CDR3 is CASSEGQGDPVF. CDR3 DNA: TGTGCCAGCAGTGAGGGTCAGGGGGATCCCGTATTT.

V is TRBV7-2 and J is TRBJ2-7; D possibly corresponds to TRBD2 (6 bases). Germline CDR1 SGHTA, CDR2 FQGNSA. The CDR3 length is 15 residues. V lost 2 bases and J lost 7, with 18 bases in between. CDR3 sequence: CASSLFAGPYVEQYF. DNA for the CDR3: TGTGCCAGCAGCTTATTCGCGGGACCCTACGTTGAGCAGTACTTC.